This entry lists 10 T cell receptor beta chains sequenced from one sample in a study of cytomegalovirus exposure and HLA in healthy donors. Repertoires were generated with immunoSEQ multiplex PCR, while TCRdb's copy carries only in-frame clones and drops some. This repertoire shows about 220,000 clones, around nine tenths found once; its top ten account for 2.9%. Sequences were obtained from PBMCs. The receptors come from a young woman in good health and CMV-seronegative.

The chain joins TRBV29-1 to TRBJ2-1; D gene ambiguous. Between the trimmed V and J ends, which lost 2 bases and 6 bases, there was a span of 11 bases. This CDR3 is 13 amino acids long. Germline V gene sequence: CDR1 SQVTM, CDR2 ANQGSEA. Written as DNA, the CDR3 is TGCAGCGTTGAAACGAACTACCGCAATGAGCAGTTCTTC. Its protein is CSVETNYRNEQFF.

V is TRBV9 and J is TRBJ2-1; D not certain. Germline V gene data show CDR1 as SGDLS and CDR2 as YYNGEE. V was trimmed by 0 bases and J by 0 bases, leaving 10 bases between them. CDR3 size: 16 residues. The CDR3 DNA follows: TGTGCCAGCAGCGTAGTAGACTTACCCTCCTACAATGAGCAGTTCTTC. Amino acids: CASSVVDLPSYNEQFF.

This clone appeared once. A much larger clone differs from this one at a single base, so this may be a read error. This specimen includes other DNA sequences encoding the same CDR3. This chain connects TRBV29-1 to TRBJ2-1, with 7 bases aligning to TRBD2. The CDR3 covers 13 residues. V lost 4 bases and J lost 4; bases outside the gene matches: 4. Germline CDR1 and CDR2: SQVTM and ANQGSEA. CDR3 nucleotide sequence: TGCAGCGTTGGGCTAGCGGAATACAATGAGCAGTTCTTC. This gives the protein CSVGLAEYNEQFF.

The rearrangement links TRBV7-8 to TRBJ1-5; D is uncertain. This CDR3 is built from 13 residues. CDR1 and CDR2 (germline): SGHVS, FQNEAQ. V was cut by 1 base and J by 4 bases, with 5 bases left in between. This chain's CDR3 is CASSLGRNQPQHF. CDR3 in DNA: TGTGCCAGCAGCTTAGGTCGGAATCAGCCCCAGCATTTT.

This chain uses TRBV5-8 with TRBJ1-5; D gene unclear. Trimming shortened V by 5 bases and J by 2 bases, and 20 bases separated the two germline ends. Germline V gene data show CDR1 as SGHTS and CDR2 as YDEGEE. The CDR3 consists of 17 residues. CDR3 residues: CASSLLVSPGGNQPQHF. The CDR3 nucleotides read TGTGCCAGCAGTCTTTTAGTTTCGCCCGGGGGCAATCAGCCCCAGCATTTT.

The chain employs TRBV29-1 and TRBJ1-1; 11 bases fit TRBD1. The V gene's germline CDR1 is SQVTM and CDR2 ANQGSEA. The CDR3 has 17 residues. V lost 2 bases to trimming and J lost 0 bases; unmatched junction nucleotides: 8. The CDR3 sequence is CSVEPSGTGGMNTEAFF. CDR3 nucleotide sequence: TGCAGCGTTGAACCGTCAGGGACAGGGGGGATGAACACTGAAGCTTTCTTT.

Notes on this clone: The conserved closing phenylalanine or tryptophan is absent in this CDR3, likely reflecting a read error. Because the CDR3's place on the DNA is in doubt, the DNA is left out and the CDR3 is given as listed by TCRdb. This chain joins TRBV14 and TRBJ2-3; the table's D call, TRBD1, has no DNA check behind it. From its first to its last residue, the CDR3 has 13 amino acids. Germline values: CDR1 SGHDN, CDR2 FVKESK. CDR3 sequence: CASSRIGQGAYYL.

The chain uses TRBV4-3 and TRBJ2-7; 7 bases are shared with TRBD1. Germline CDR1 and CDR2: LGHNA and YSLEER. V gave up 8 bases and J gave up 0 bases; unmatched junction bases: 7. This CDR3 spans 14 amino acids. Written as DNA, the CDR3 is TGCGCCAGCGCGTGGGACAGTAGCTCCTACGAGCAGTACTTC. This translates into CASAWDSSSYEQYF.

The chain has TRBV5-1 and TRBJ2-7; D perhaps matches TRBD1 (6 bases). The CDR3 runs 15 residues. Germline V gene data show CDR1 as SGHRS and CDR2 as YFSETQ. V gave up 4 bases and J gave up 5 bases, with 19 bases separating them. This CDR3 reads CASSGVGRGVDEQYF. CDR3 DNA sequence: TGCGCCAGCAGCGGAGTCGGCAGGGGAGTTGACGAGCAGTACTTC.

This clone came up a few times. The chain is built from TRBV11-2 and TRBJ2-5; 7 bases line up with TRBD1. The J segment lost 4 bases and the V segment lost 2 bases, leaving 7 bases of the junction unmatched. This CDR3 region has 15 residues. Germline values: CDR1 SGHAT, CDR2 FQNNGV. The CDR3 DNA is TGTGCCAGCAGCTTAACCCAGGGACAGTCAGAGACCCAGTACTTC. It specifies CASSLTQGQSETQYF.